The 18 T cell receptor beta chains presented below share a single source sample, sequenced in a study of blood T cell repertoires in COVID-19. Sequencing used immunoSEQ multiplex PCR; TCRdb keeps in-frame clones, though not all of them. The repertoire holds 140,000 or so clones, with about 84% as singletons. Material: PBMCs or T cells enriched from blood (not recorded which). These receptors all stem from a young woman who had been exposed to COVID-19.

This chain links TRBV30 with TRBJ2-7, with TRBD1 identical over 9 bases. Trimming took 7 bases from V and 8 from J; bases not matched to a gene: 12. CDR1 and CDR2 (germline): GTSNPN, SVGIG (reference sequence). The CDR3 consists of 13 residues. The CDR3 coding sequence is TGTGCCTCTCGCCCGGGACAGGGAGGTCAGCAGTACTTC. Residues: CASRPGQGGQQYF.

The CDR3 here is CASSESNSLNTIYF. The CDR3 nucleotides read TGCGCCAGCAGTGAGTCTAACAGTTTAAACACCATATATTTT. This chain connects TRBV10-1 to TRBJ1-3; D remains unclear. The ends were cut back, 0 bases at V and 6 bases at J, with 9 bases in the middle. Germline V gene data show CDR1 as WNHNN and CDR2 as SYGVQD (reference sequence). This CDR3 has 14 residues.

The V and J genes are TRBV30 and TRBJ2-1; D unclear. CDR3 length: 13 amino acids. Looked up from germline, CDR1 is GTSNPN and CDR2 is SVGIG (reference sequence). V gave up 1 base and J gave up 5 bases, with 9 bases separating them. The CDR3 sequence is CAWSAQRNNEQFF. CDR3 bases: TGTGCCTGGAGTGCGCAGCGTAACAATGAGCAGTTCTTC.

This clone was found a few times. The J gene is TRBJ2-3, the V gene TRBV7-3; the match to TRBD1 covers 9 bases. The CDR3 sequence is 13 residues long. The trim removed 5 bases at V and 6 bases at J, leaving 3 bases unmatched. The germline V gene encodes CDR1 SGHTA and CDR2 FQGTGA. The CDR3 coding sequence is TGTGCCAGCAGCGGACAGGGGCGGGATACGCAGTATTTT. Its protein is CASSGQGRDTQYF. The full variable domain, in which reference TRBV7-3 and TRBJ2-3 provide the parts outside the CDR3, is GAGVSQTPSNKVTEKGKYVELRCDPISGHTALYWYRQSLGQGPEFLIYFQGTGAADDSGLPNDRFFAVRPEGSVSTLKIQRTERGDSAVYLCASSGQGRDTQYFGPGTRLTVL.

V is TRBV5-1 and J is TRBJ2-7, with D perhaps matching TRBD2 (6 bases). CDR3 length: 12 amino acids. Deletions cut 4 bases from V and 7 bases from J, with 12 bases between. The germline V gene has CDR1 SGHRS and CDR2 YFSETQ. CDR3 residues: CASSLGSGEQYF. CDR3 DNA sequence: TGCGCCAGCAGCCTCGGGAGTGGGGAGCAGTACTTC.

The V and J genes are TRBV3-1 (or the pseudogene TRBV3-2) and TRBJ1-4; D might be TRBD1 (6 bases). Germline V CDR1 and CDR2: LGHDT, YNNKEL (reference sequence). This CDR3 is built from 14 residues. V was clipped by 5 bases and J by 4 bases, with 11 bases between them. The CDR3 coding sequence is TGTGCCAGCAGCTCCGACAGGCTTAATGAAAAACTGTTTTTT. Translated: CASSSDRLNEKLFF.

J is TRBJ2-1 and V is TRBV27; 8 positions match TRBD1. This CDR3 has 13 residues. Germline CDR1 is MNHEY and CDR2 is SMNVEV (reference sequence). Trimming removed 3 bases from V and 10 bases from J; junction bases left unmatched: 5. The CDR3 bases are TGTGCCAGCAGTTTGCATACAGGGGGGGAGCAGTTCTTC. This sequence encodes CASSLHTGGEQFF.

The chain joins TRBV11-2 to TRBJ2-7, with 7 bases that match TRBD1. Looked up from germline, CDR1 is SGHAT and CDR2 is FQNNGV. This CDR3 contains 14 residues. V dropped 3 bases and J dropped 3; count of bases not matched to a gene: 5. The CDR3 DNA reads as TGTGCCAGCAGCTTGGGGACAGAACTCTACGAGCAGTACTTC. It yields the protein CASSLGTELYEQYF. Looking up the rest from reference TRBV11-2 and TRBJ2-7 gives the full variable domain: EAGVAQSPRYKIIEKRQSVAFWCNPISGHATLYWYQQILGQGPKLLIQFQNNGVVDDSQLPKDRFSAERLKGVDSTLKIQPAKLEDSAVYLCASSLGTELYEQYFGPGTRLTVT.

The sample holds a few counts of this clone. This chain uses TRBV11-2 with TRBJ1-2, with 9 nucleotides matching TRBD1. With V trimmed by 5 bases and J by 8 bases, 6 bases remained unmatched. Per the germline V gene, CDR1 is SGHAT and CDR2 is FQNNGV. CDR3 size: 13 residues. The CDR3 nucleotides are TGTGCCAGCAGCCCAGACAGGGGGAGAGGCTACACCTTC. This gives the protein CASSPDRGRGYTF.

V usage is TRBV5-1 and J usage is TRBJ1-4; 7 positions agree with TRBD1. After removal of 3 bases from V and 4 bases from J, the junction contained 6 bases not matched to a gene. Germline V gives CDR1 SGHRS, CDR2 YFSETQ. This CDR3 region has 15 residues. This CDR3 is CASSSPGQSNEKLFF. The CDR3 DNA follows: TGCGCCAGCAGCTCTCCGGGACAGAGTAATGAAAAACTGTTTTTT.

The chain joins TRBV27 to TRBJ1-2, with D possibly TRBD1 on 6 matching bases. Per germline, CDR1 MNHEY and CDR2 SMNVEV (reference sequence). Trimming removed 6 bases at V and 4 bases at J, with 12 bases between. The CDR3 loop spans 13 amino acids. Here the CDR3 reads CASSYSRGYGYTF. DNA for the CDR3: TGTGCCAGCAGCTACAGCAGGGGCTATGGCTACACCTTC.

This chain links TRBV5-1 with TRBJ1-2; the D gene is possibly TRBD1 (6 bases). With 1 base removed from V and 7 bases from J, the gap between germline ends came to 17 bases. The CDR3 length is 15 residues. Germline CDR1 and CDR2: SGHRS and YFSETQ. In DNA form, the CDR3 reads TGCGCCAGCAGCTTGAATCAGGGGAGTAAGGGTGGCTACACCTTC. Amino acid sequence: CASSLNQGSKGGYTF.

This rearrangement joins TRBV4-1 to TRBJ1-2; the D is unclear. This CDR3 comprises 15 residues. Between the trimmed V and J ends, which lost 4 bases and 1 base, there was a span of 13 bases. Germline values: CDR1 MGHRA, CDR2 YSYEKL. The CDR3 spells CASSPYLSSNYGYTF. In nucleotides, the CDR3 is TGCGCCAGCAGCCCCTACTTAAGTAGTAACTATGGCTACACCTTC.

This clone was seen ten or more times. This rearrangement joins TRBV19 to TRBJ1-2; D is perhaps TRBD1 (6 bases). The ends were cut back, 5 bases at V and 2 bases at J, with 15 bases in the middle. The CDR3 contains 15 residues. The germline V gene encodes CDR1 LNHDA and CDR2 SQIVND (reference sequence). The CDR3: CASSASGTKNYGYTF. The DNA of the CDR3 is TGTGCCAGTAGTGCCTCCGGGACAAAAAACTATGGCTACACCTTC.

The CDR3 DNA is TGTGCCAGCAGCTTGACAGAAGATACGCAGTATTTT. The encoded protein is CASSLTEDTQYF. The chain joins TRBV7-2 to TRBJ2-3, with D maybe TRBD1 (5 bases). The CDR3 extends over 12 amino acids. Germline V gene data show CDR1 as SGHTA and CDR2 as FQGNSA. With 3 bases removed from V and 5 bases from J, the gap between germline ends came to 6 bases.

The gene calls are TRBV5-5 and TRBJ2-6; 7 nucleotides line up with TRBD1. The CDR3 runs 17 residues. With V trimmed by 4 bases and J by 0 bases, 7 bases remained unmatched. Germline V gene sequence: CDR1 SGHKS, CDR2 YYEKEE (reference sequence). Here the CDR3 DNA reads TGTGCCAGCAGCCCGACAGGGTCCTTCTCTGGGGCCAACGTCCTGACTTTC. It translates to CASSPTGSFSGANVLTF.

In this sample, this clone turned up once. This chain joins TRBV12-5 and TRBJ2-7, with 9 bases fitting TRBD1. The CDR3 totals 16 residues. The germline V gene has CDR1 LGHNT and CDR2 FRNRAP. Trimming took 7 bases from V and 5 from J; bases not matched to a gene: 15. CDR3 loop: CASALSPGQGYNEQYF. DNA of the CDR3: TGTGCTAGTGCCCTTTCGCCGGGACAGGGTTACAACGAGCAGTACTTC. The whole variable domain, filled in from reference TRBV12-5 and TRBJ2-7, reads DARVTQTPRHKVTEMGQEVTMRCQPILGHNTVFWYRQTMMQGLELLAYFRNRAPLDDSGMPKDRFSAEMPDATLATLKIQPSEPRDSAVYFCASALSPGQGYNEQYFGPGTRLTVT.

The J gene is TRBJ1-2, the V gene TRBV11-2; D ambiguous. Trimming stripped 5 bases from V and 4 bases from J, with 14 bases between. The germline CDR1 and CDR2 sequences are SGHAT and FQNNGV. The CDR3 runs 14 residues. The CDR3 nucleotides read TGTGCCAGCAGCGCGATTTCGGGTATCTATGGCTACACCTTC. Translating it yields CASSAISGIYGYTF.